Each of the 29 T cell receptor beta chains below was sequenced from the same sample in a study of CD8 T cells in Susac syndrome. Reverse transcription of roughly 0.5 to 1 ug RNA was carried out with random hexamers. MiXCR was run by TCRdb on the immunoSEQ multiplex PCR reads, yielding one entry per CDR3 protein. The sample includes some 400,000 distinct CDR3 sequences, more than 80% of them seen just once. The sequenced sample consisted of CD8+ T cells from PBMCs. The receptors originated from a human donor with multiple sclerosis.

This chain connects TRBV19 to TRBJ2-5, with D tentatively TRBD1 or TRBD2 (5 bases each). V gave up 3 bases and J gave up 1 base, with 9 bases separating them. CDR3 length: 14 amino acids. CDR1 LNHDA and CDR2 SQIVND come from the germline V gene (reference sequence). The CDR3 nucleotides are TGTGCCAGTAGTATTTGGGGGTTCCAAGAGACCCAGTACTTC. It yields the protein CASSIWGFQETQYF.

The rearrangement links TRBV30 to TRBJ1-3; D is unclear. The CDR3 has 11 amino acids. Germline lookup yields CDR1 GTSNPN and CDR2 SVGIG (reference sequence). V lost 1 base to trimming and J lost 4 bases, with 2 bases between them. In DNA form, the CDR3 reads TGTGCCTGGAGTGAGGGAAACACCATATATTTT. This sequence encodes CAWSEGNTIYF.

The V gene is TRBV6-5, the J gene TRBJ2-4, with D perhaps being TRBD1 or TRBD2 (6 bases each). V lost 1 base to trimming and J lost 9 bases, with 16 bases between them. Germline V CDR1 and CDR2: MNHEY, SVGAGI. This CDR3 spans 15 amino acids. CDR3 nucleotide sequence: TGTGCCAGCAGTTACTTCGTGGAGGGGGGAAGCATTCAGTACTTC. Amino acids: CASSYFVEGGSIQYF.

CDR3 protein: CASSQDFEGTSYEQYF. CDR3 DNA sequence: TGTGCCAGCAGCCAAGATTTCGAGGGTACCTCCTACGAGCAGTACTTC. The chain links TRBV3-1 to TRBJ2-7, with a possible D match to TRBD2 (5 bases). Trimming cost V 0 bases and J 0 bases, with 12 bases left between them. The germline CDR1 and CDR2 sequences are LGHDT and YNNKEL (reference sequence). The CDR3 length is 16 residues.

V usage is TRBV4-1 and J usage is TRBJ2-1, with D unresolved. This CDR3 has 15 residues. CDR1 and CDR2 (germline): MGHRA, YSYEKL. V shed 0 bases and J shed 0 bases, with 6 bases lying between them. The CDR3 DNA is TGCGCCAGCAGCCAAGACCAGAGCTCCTACAATGAGCAGTTCTTC. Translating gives CASSQDQSSYNEQFF.

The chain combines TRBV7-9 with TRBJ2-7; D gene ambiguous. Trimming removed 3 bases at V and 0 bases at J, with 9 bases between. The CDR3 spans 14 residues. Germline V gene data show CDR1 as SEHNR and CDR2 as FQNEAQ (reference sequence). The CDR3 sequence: CASSFQQHSYEQYF. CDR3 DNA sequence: TGTGCCAGCAGCTTTCAACAGCACTCCTACGAGCAGTACTTC.

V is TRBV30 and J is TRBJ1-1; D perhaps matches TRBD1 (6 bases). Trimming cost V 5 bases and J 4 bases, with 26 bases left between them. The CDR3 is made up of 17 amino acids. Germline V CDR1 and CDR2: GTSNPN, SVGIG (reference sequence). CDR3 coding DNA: TGTGCCTGGGACTGGGGTGGGACATTCGGGTGGGGCACTGAAGCTTTCTTT. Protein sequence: CAWDWGGTFGWGTEAFF.

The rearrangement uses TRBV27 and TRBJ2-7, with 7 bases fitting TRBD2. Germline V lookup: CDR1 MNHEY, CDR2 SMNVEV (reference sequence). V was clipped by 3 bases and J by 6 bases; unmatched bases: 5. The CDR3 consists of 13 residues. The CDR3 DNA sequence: TGTGCCAGCAGTTTGTTCGGCGGGAGCGAGCAGTACTTC. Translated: CASSLFGGSEQYF.

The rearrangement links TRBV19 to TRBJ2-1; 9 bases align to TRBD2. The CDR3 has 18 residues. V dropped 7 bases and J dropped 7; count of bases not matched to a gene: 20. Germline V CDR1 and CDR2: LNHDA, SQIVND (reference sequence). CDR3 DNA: TGTGCCAGTACCCTCGAAGCAATGGGTCTAGCGGGACGGAATGAGCAGTTCTTC. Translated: CASTLEAMGLAGRNEQFF.

CDR3 sequence: CASSVYEGPQETQYF. The CDR3 DNA sequence: TGTGCCAGCAGCGTATATGAGGGGCCCCAAGAGACCCAGTACTTC. The chain recombines TRBV9 with TRBJ2-5; D possibly matches TRBD1 or TRBD2 (5 bases each). The germline V and J ends were trimmed by 1 base and 1 base, with 11 bases remaining between them. CDR3 size: 15 residues. Germline-derived CDR1 and CDR2 are SGDLS and YYNGEE.

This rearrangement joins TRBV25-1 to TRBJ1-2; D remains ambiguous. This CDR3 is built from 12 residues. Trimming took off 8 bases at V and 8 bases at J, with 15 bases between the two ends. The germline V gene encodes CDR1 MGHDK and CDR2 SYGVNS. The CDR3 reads CASYEGLRGYTF. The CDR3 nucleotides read TGTGCCAGCTACGAGGGCTTGAGGGGCTACACCTTC.

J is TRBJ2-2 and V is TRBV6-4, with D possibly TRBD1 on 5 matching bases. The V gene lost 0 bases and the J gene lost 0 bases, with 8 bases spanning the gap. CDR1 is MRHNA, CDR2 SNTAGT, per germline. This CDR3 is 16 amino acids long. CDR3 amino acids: CASSDSGRANTGELFF. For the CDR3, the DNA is TGTGCCAGCAGTGACTCGGGCAGGGCGAACACCGGGGAGCTGTTTTTT.

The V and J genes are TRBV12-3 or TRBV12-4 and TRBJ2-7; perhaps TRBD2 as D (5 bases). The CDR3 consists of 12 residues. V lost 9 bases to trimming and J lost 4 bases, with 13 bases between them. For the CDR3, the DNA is TGTGCCAGTAGGGTAGAGGGATACGAGCAGTACTTC. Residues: CASRVEGYEQYF.

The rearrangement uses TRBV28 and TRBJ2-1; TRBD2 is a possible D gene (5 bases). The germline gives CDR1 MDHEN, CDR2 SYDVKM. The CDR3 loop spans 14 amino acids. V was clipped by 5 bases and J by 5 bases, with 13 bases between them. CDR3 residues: CASSPRTSNNEQFF. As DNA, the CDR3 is TGTGCCAGCAGTCCCCGGACTTCAAACAATGAGCAGTTCTTC.

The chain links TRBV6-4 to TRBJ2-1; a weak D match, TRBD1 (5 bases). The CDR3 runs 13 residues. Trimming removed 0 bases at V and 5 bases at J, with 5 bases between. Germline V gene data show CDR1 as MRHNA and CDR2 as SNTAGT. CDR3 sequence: CASSDSDNNEQFF. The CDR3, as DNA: TGTGCCAGCAGTGACTCGGACAACAATGAGCAGTTCTTC.

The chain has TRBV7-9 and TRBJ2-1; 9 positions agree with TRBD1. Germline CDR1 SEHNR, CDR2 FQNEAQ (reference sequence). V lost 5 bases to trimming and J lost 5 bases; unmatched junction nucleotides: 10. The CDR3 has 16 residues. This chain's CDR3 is CASSRPGTGSNNEQFF. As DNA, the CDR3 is TGTGCCAGCAGCCGTCCCGGGACAGGGTCTAACAATGAGCAGTTCTTC.

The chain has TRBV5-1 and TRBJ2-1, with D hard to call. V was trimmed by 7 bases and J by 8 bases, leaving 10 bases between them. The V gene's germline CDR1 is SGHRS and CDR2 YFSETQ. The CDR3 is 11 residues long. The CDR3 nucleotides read TGCGCCAGCTGGGATAACTATGAGCAGTTCTTC. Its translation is CASWDNYEQFF.

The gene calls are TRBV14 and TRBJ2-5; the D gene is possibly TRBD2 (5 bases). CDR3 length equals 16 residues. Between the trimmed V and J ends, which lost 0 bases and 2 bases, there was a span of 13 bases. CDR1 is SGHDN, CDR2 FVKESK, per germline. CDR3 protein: CASSQDGGDIQETQYF. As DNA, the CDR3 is TGTGCCAGCAGCCAAGACGGAGGAGACATTCAAGAGACCCAGTACTTC.

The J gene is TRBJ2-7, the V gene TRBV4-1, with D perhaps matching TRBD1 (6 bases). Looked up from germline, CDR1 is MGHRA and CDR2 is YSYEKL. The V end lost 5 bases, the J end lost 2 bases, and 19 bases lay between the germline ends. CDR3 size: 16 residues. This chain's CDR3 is CASSTRSTGYPYEQYF. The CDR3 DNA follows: TGCGCCAGCAGCACTCGCTCAACAGGGTACCCCTACGAGCAGTACTTC.

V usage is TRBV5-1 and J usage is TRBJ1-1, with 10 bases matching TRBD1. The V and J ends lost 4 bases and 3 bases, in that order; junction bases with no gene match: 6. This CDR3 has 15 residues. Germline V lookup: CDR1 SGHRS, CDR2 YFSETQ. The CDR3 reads CASSATGTGDTEAFF. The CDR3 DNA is TGCGCCAGCAGCGCCACCGGGACAGGGGACACTGAAGCTTTCTTT.

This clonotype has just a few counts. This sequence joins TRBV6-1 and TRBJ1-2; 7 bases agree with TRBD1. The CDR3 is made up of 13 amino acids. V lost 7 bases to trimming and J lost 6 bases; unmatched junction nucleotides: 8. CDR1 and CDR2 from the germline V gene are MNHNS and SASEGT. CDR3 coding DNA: TGTGCCAGCACAGCACCAGGACAGGATGGCTACACCTTC. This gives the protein CASTAPGQDGYTF.

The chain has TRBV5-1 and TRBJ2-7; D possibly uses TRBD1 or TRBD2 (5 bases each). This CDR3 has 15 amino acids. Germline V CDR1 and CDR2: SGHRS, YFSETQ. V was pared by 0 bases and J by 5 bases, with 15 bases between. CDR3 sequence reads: CASSLAGTAGDEQYF. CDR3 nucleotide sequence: TGCGCCAGCAGCTTGGCCGGGACGGCCGGCGACGAGCAGTACTTC.

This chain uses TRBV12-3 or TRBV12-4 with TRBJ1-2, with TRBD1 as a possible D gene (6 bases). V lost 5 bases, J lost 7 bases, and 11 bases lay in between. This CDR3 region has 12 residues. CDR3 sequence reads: CASSPNRAGYTF. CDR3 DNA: TGTGCCAGCAGTCCCAACAGGGCTGGCTACACCTTC.

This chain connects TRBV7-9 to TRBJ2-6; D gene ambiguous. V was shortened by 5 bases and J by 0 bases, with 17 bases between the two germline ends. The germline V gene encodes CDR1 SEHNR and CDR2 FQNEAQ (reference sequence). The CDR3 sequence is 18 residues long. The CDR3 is CASSPRSADSSGANVLTF. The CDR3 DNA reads TGTGCCAGCAGCCCGAGGTCAGCTGATAGCTCTGGGGCCAACGTCCTGACTTTC.

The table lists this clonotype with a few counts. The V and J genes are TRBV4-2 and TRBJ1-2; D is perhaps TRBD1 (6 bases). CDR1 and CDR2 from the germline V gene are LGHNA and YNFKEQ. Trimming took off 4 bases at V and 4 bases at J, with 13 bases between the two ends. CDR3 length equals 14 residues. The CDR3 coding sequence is TGTGCCAGCAGCCCGGAGGGGGACGGCTATGGCTACACCTTC. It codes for CASSPEGDGYGYTF.

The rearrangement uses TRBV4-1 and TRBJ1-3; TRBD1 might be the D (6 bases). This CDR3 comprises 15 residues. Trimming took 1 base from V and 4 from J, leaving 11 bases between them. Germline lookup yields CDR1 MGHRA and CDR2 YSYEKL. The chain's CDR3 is CASSQVGGLGNTIYF. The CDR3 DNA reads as TGCGCCAGCAGCCAAGTAGGGGGGCTCGGAAACACCATATATTTT.

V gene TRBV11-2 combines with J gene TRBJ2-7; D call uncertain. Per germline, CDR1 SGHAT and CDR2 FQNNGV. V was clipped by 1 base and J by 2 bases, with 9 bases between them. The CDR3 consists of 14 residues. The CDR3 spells CASSLAPPPYEQYF. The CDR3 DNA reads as TGTGCCAGCAGCTTAGCCCCACCACCCTACGAGCAGTACTTC.

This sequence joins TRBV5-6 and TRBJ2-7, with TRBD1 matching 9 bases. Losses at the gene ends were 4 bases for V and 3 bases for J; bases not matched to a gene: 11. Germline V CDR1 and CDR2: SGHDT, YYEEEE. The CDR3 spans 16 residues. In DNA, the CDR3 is TGTGCCAGCAGCCGAGCCTACCGGGACAGGGACTACGAGCAGTACTTC. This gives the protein CASSRAYRDRDYEQYF.

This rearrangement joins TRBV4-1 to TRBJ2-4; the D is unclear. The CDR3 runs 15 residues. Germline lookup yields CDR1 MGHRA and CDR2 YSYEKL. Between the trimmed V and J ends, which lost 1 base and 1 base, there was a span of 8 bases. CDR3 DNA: TGCGCCAGCAGCCAAGCTGTGGGGGCCAAAAACATTCAGTACTTC. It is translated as CASSQAVGAKNIQYF.